This is a list of T cell receptor beta chains from one sample in a study of T cell responses to AZD1222 COVID-19 vaccine. Data came from immunoSEQ multiplex PCR; TCRdb stores just in-frame clones and leaves some out. The data hold 85,000 to 130,000 clones, with around nine tenths observed a single time. The sequences come from peripheral blood, collected on day 0 of AZD1222 vaccination. The source of these receptors is an adult in good health. CDR3s include the opening cysteine and the closing phenylalanine or tryptophan. The D gene is left open where the match is weak. Clone size is shown for a subset of rows, as once, few, many or a class of expanded clone.

NA,TRBV2,TRBJ2-7,NA,TGTGCCAGCACCTGGGCCCCCTACGAGCAGTACTTC,CASTWAPYEQYF
NA,TRBV5-1,TRBJ1-6,NA,TGCGCCAGCAGCTCGTCCACGGGGGGGCGTAATTCACCCCTCCACTTT,CASSSSTGGRNSPLHF
NA,TRBV24-1,TRBJ1-2,NA,TGTGCCACCCAAAAAGGTCAGCGTTATGGCTACACCTTC,CATQKGQRYGYTF
NA,TRBV2,TRBJ1-3,NA,TGTGCCAGCAGGTGGAGACAAAGCTCTGGAAACACCATATATTTT,CASRWRQSSGNTIYF
NA,TRBV5-1,TRBJ2-3,once,TGCGCCAGCAGAGACAGAGCCACAGATACGCAGTATTTT,CASRDRATDTQYF
NA,TRBV5-1,TRBJ2-7,NA,TGCGCCAGCAGCCCATTTTCCGGGACAAACTACGAGCAGTACTTC,CASSPFSGTNYEQYF
NA,TRBV6-6,TRBJ1-2,NA,TGTGCCAGTACTATGGGGCAGGGCGGGAATGGCTACACCTTC,CASTMGQGGNGYTF
NA,TRBV30,TRBJ1-6,NA,TGTGCCTGGAGTGACCTCGATTGGGATAATTCACCCCTCCACTTT,CAWSDLDWDNSPLHF
NA,TRBV3-1/TRBV3-2,TRBJ1-6,NA,TGTGCCAGCAGCCGCGCGGGGGCTTATAATTCACCCCTCCACTTT,CASSRAGAYNSPLHF
NA,TRBV2,TRBJ2-2,once,TGTGCCAGCAGTGTGGGTATCACCGGGGAGCTGTTTTTT,CASSVGITGELFF
TRBD2,TRBV3-1/TRBV3-2,TRBJ2-2,NA,TGTGCCAGCAGCCTACTAGGACTAGCGGGGACCGGGGAGCTGTTTTTT,CASSLLGLAGTGELFF
NA,TRBV5-6,TRBJ1-6,NA,TGTGCCAGCAGCTCAGGACAGTCTGATAATTCACCCCTCCACTTT,CASSSGQSDNSPLHF
TRBD1,TRBV18,TRBJ1-2,few,TGTGCCAGCTCACCCTCGTTTATTCGGGACAGGCTTGGCTACACCTTC,CASSPSFIRDRLGYTF
NA,TRBV6-5,TRBJ1-2,NA,TGTGCCAGCAGGTCTTTAGGGGCTAACTATGGCTACACCTTC,CASRSLGANYGYTF
NA,TRBV5-4,TRBJ2-2,NA,TGTGCCAGCAGCTTGGGGGGCACCGGGGAGCTGTTTTTT,CASSLGGTGELFF
NA,TRBV27,TRBJ1-4,once,TGTGCCTGCCGGGGAGCGGCTCAAAATGAAAAACTGTTTTTT,CACRGAAQNEKLFF
NA,TRBV3-1/TRBV3-2,TRBJ1-6,NA,TGTGCCAGCAGCTGGACGGGTGGGAATTCACCCCTCCACTTT,CASSWTGGNSPLHF
NA,TRBV29-1,TRBJ2-3,NA,TGCAGCGTAAAAGACAGGACTAGCACAGATACGCAGTATTTT,CSVKDRTSTDTQYF
NA,TRBV7-2,TRBJ1-6,NA,TGTGCCAGCGGGGTGAGGGGGTTTTATAATTCACCCCTCCACTTT,CASGVRGFYNSPLHF
NA,TRBV7-3,TRBJ1-1,NA,TGTGCCAGCAGCTTAAACGGGGACACTGAAGCTTTCTTT,CASSLNGDTEAFF
NA,TRBV9,TRBJ1-3,NA,TGTGCCAGCAGCGGAGGATTTCCCATTCATGGAAACACCATATATTTT,CASSGGFPIHGNTIYF
TRBD2,TRBV2,TRBJ2-5,NA,TGTGCCAGCACCTTCTATGGCCTAGCGGGGGCGGGCCAAGAGACCCAGTACTTC,CASTFYGLAGAGQETQYF
NA,TRBV18,TRBJ2-2,NA,TGTGCCAGCTCGCCCGACAGGAGACTAAACACCGGGGAGCTGTTTTTT,CASSPDRRLNTGELFF
NA,TRBV4-3,TRBJ1-2,NA,TGCGCCAGCAGCCAAGTGCCAGGGAAGATTTTTACGGTCTGGAATAACTATGGCTACACCTTC,CASSQVPGKIFTVWNNYGYTF
NA,TRBV19,TRBJ2-2,NA,TGTGCCAGTAGTATAATCCAGGGAAGGTCTGGGGAGCTGTTTTTT,CASSIIQGRSGELFF
NA,TRBV7-9,TRBJ1-4,NA,TGTGCCAGCAGCCAACAGGGTTCTGAGGGTGAAAAACTGTTTTTT,CASSQQGSEGEKLFF
NA,TRBV5-1,TRBJ2-7,NA,TGCGCCAGCAGCTTCACAGGCCAGTACGAGCAGTACTTC,CASSFTGQYEQYF
TRBD2,TRBV2,TRBJ2-3,NA,TGTGCCAGCAGACTCCTCAGCGGGGGGACGACAGATACGCAGTATTTT,CASRLLSGGTTDTQYF
NA,TRBV3-1/TRBV3-2,TRBJ2-3,NA,TGTGCCAGCAGCCCAGTCGGAGATACGCAGTATTTT,CASSPVGDTQYF
NA,TRBV27,TRBJ1-5,NA,TGTGCCAGCAAGGGAGCGGGGCAGCCCCAGCATTTT,CASKGAGQPQHF
NA,TRBV5-1,TRBJ2-2,NA,TGCGCCAGCAGCCTATGGAGGCCCGGGGAGCTGTTTTTT,CASSLWRPGELFF
TRBD1,TRBV19,TRBJ1-1,NA,TGTGCCAGTAGTCCACAACAGGGGACTATGAACACTGAAGCTTTCTTT,CASSPQQGTMNTEAFF
NA,TRBV5-1,TRBJ2-5,NA,TGCGCCAGCAGCGGGGCGACCGACAACTTCGCTCAAGAGACCCAGTACTTC,CASSGATDNFAQETQYF
NA,TRBV7-2,TRBJ2-3,NA,TGTGCCAGCAGCCAAAGTCCGGGACGGTCCGCAAATACGCAGTATTTT,CASSQSPGRSANTQYF
TRBD1,TRBV5-1,TRBJ1-2,NA,TGCGCCAGCAGCCAGGGGGATTGGGGTTATGGCTACACCTTC,CASSQGDWGYGYTF
TRBD2,TRBV11-2,TRBJ2-1,NA,TGTGCCAGCAGCCCCGGAGTAGCGGGGGCCGGGAATGAGCAGTTCTTC,CASSPGVAGAGNEQFF
TRBD2,TRBV6-2/TRBV6-3,TRBJ2-1,NA,TGTGCCAGCAGTGAGAGCGGGGGGGTGGTGGATGAGCAGTTCTTC,CASSESGGVVDEQFF
NA,TRBV7-2,TRBJ1-5,few,TGTGCCAGCAGCTTAGTGGGGAGCCAGCCCCAGCATTTT,CASSLVGSQPQHF
TRBD1,TRBV6-2/TRBV6-3,TRBJ1-5,NA,TGTGCCAGCAGCAGGACAGGGGCGGGGAGTAGTAGCAATCAGCCCCAGCATTTT,CASSRTGAGSSSNQPQHF
NA,TRBV11-2,TRBJ1-1,NA,TGTGCCAGCAGCTTAGCCCCGTCGTCTCCGGGGGCTAAGAACACTGAAGCTTTCTTT,CASSLAPSSPGAKNTEAFF
NA,TRBV30,TRBJ1-2,NA,TGTGCCTGGAGTGACAGGGTGGACTATGGCTACACCTTC,CAWSDRVDYGYTF
TRBD1,TRBV4-1,TRBJ1-5,NA,TGCGCCAGCAGCCAAGAAGCCCGGAGACAGGGGAAGGTCTTGTACCAGCCCCAGCATTTT,CASSQEARRQGKVLYQPQHF
NA,TRBV18,TRBJ2-2,NA,TGTGCCAGCTCACCACCTGGGGACACCGGGGAGCTGTTTTTT,CASSPPGDTGELFF
NA,TRBV6-2/TRBV6-3,TRBJ1-5,few,TGTGCCAGCAGCGGTCGGGGGTTGGGCAATCAGCCCCAGCATTTT,CASSGRGLGNQPQHF
TRBD1,TRBV11-3,TRBJ2-1,once,TGTGCCAGCAGCCCCCGACAGGGGGTCTACAATGAGCAGTTCTTC,CASSPRQGVYNEQFF
NA,TRBV20-1,TRBJ1-2,NA,TGCAGTGCTAGAGTTAACTATGGCTACACCTTC,CSARVNYGYTF
TRBD2,TRBV27,TRBJ2-1,NA,TGTGCCAGCAGTTTATCCCCCATTCCGGGACTAGCGGGGGGCCGCTCCTACAATGAGCAGTTCTTC,CASSLSPIPGLAGGRSYNEQFF
TRBD2,TRBV5-4,TRBJ2-5,NA,TGTGCCAGCAGCTTGGTACCCCTAGCGGGGGTACGAGAGACCCAGTACTTC,CASSLVPLAGVRETQYF
NA,TRBV6-2/TRBV6-3,TRBJ2-3,NA,TGTGCCAGCAGTTACCCCCCCTTCGGTACAGATACGCAGTATTTT,CASSYPPFGTDTQYF
NA,TRBV27,TRBJ2-3,NA,TGTGCCAGCAGTCTCAATCGGCCCCATCCAGATACGCAGTATTTT,CASSLNRPHPDTQYF
NA,TRBV5-5,TRBJ2-2,NA,TGTGCCAGCAGCTTCCAAATAGGACCCCCACTGTTTTTT,CASSFQIGPPLFF
NA,TRBV2,TRBJ1-3,NA,TGTGCCAGCAGCGGGGGCGCGAGGTCTGGAAACACCATATATTTT,CASSGGARSGNTIYF
NA,TRBV15,TRBJ1-5,NA,TGTGCCACCAGCAGGGATACCACGGGTAGCAATCAGCCCCAGCATTTT,CATSRDTTGSNQPQHF
TRBD2,TRBV5-5,TRBJ2-2,NA,TGTGCCAGCAGTTCGGGACTAGCGGGGGGTTCGAACACCGGGGAGCTGTTTTTT,CASSSGLAGGSNTGELFF
NA,TRBV7-6,TRBJ2-1,NA,TGTGCCAGCAGCTCCCTCCGGGGGGCCTCCTACAATGAGCAGTTCTTC,CASSSLRGASYNEQFF